This TCR beta chain is from a study of shared clonotypes between healthy human individuals. The CDR3 extends over 14 amino acids. V gave up 4 bases and J gave up 1 base, with 9 bases separating them. Germline loops: CDR1 SGHRS, CDR2 YFSETQ. Using immunoSEQ multiplex PCR, the repertoire was profiled, and TCRdb retains in-frame clones only, with some absent. The sample has about 460,000 clones, more than 70% seen once; the top ten hold around 13%. In regard to this clone: A much larger clone sits a single nucleotide away, making a read error possible. Other DNA variants within this sample encode the same CDR3.

V gene TRBV5-1 combines with J gene TRBJ1-3, with a tentative D call TRBD1 (5 bases). Sequencing input: PBMCs. The receptor was derived from a woman aged 40 to 50 in good health. Some clones in this sample may be carry-over from other donors' samples. CDR3 region: CASSPQGSGNTIYF. In DNA, the CDR3 is TGCGCCAGCAGCCCCCAGGGTTCTGGAAACACCATATATTTT. Full variable domain (outside the CDR3, taken from reference TRBV5-1 and TRBJ1-3): KAGVTQTPRYLIKTRGQQVTLSCSPISGHRSVSWYQQTPGQGLQFLFEYFSETQRNKGNFPGRFSGRQFSNSRSEMNVSTLELGDSALYLCASSPQGSGNTIYFGEGSWLTVV.